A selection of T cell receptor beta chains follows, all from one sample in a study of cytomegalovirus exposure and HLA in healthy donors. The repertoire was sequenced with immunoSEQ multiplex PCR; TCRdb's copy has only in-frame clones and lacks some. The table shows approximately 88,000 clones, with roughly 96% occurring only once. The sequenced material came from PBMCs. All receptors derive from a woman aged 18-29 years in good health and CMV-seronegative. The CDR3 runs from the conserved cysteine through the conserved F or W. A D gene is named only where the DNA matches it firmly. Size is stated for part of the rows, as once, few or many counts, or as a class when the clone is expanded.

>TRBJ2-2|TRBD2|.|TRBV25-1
CASTREGRTGELFF
TGTGCCAGCACGCGGGAGGGCCGGACCGGGGAGCTGTTTTTT
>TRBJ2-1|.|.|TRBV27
CASSPLIADVGNEQFF
TGTGCCAGCAGTCCGCTGATAGCGGACGTGGGCAATGAGCAGTTCTTC
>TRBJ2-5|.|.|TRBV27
CASRLGETQYF
TGTGCCAGCAGGCTAGGAGAGACCCAGTACTTC
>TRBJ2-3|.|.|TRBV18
CASSEGGGDTDTQYF
TGTGCCAGCTCGGAGGGCGGAGGGGACACAGATACGCAGTATTTT
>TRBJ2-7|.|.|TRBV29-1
CSVVTRSGTSYEQYF
TGCAGCGTTGTGACGAGAAGCGGGACATCCTACGAGCAGTACTTC
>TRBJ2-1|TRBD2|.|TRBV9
CASSGETSGYNEQFF
TGTGCCAGCAGCGGGGAGACTAGCGGATACAATGAGCAGTTCTTC
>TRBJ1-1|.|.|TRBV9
CASSVGHVGGTEAFF
TGTGCCAGCAGCGTAGGGCACGTAGGAGGCACTGAAGCTTTCTTT
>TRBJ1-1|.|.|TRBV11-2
CASSFKDRRNTEAFF
TGTGCCAGCAGCTTTAAGGACAGAAGGAACACTGAAGCTTTCTTT
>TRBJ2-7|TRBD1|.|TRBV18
CASSPVGPGTGAYEQYF
TGTGCCAGCTCACCTGTTGGACCAGGGACAGGAGCCTACGAGCAGTACTTC
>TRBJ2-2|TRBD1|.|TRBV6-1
CASRDPQGNHGELFF
TGTGCCAGCAGAGATCCACAGGGGAATCACGGGGAGCTGTTTTTT
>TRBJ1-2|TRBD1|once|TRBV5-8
CASSIYRGGNYGYTF
TGTGCCAGCAGCATCTACAGGGGGGGAAACTATGGCTACACCTTC
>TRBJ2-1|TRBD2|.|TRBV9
CASSVGLAGVEQFF
TGTGCCAGCAGCGTAGGACTAGCGGGAGTCGAGCAGTTCTTC
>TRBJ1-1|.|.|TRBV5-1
CASRGVGDTEAFF
TGCGCCAGCAGAGGGGTAGGGGACACTGAAGCTTTCTTT
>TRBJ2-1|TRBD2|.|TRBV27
CASSLGGGSYNEQFF
TGTGCCAGCAGTTTGGGGGGGGGCTCCTACAATGAGCAGTTCTTC
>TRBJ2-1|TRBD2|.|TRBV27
CASSLTERGDYNEQFF
TGTGCCAGCAGTTTAACAGAGCGGGGGGACTACAATGAGCAGTTCTTC
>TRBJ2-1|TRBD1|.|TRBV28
CASRYTGTGINEQFF
TGTGCCAGCAGATACACCGGGACAGGGATCAATGAGCAGTTCTTC
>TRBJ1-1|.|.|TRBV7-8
CASSLAGPDTEAFF
TGTGCCAGCAGCCTCGCAGGGCCGGACACTGAAGCTTTCTTT
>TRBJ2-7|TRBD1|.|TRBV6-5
CASSYRDRDYEQYF
TGTGCCAGCAGTTACCGGGACAGGGACTACGAGCAGTACTTC
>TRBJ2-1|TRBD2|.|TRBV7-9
CASSLAGAGGAEQFF
TGTGCCAGCAGCTTAGCAGGAGCGGGAGGGGCTGAGCAGTTCTTC
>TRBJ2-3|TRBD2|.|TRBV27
CASTFLGGVTDTQYF
TGTGCCAGCACGTTTCTGGGGGGGGTCACAGATACGCAGTATTTT
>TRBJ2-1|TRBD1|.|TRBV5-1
CASTRDSSYNEQFF
TGCGCCAGCACCCGGGACAGCTCCTACAATGAGCAGTTCTTC
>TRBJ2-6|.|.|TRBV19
CASSIRAGFGANVLTF
TGTGCCAGTAGTATCCGGGCAGGGTTCGGGGCCAACGTCCTGACTTTC
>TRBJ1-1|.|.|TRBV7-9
CASSLIYGVEAFF
TGTGCCAGCAGCTTAATTTACGGGGTTGAAGCTTTCTTT
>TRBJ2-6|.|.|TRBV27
CASNPGAGANVLTF
TGTGCCAGCAACCCAGGGGCTGGGGCCAACGTCCTGACTTTC
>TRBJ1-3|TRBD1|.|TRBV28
CASRLGTAPRWNTIYF
TGTGCCAGCAGGCTCGGGACAGCGCCTAGATGGAACACCATATATTTT
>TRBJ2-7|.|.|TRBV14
CASSQFLTTSYEQYF
TGTGCCAGCAGCCAGTTCCTGACTACGTCCTACGAGCAGTACTTC
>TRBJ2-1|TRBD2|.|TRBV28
CASRTSGSSYNEQFF
TGTGCCAGCAGGACTAGCGGGAGCTCCTACAATGAGCAGTTCTTC
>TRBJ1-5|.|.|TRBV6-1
CASSQAYQPQHF
TGTGCCAGCTCACAGGCTTATCAGCCCCAGCATTTT
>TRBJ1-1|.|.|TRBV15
CATSSYRLNTEAFF
TGTGCCACCAGCTCGTACAGGTTGAACACTGAAGCTTTCTTT
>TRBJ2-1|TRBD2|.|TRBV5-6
CASSTLAGATDNEQFF
TGTGCCAGCAGCACCCTAGCGGGAGCTACCGACAATGAGCAGTTCTTC
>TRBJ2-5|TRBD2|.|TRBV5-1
CASSLVLAGEETQYF
TGCGCCAGCAGCTTGGTGCTAGCGGGTGAAGAGACCCAGTACTTC
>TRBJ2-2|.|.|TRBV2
CASETTAGADSGELFF
TGTGCCAGCGAGACCACGGCGGGGGCCGATTCCGGGGAGCTGTTTTTT
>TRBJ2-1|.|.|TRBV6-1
CASSESGGYYNEQFF
TGTGCCAGCAGTGAATCGGGCGGGTATTACAATGAGCAGTTCTTC
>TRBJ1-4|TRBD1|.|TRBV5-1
CASSFSGTDNEKLFF
TGCGCCAGCAGCTTCTCCGGGACAGATAATGAAAAACTGTTTTTT
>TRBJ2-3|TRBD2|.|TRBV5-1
CASSLPVGAGTSTDTQYF
TGCGCCAGCAGCTTGCCTGTGGGAGCGGGAACAAGCACAGATACGCAGTATTTT
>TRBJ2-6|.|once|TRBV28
CASMVGRTHSGANVLTF
TGTGCCAGCATGGTCGGCAGGACACACTCTGGGGCCAACGTCCTGACTTTC
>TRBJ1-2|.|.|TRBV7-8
CASSLSMGLINYGYTF
TGTGCCAGCAGCTTGTCTATGGGGCTTATTAACTATGGCTACACCTTC
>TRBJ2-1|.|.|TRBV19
CASSGWTDNNEQFF
TGTGCCAGTAGTGGCTGGACAGATAACAATGAGCAGTTCTTC
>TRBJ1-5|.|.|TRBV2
CASSEYRVGNQPQHF
TGTGCCAGCAGTGAATACAGGGTCGGGAATCAGCCCCAGCATTTT
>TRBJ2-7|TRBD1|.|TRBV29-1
CSVGTGAYEQYF
TGCAGCGTGGGGACAGGGGCCTACGAGCAGTACTTC
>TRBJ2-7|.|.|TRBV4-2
CASSQEGRVGYEQYF
TGTGCCAGCAGCCAAGAAGGCAGGGTCGGGTACGAGCAGTACTTC
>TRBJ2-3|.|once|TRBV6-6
CAARRDLTDTQYF
TGTGCCGCAAGGCGGGACCTTACAGATACGCAGTATTTT
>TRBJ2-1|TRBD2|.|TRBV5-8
CASSPGPVAGGTHNEQFF
TGTGCCAGCAGCCCCGGACCCGTAGCGGGAGGAACCCACAATGAGCAGTTCTTC
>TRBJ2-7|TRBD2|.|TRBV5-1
CASSFLGGRTYEQYF
TGCGCCAGCAGCTTCTTGGGCGGGAGGACCTACGAGCAGTACTTC
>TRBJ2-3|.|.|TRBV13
CASSLASDTQYF
TGTGCCAGCAGCTTAGCCTCAGATACGCAGTATTTT
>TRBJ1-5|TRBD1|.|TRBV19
CASSIDPGQGQPQHF
TGTGCCAGTAGTATAGATCCGGGACAGGGACAGCCCCAGCATTTT
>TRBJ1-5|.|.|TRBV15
CATRGINQPQHF
TGTGCCACGCGGGGGATCAATCAGCCCCAGCATTTT
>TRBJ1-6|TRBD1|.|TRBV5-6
CASSPDSGTGNSPLHF
TGTGCCAGCAGCCCAGATTCCGGGACAGGGAATTCACCCCTCCACTTT